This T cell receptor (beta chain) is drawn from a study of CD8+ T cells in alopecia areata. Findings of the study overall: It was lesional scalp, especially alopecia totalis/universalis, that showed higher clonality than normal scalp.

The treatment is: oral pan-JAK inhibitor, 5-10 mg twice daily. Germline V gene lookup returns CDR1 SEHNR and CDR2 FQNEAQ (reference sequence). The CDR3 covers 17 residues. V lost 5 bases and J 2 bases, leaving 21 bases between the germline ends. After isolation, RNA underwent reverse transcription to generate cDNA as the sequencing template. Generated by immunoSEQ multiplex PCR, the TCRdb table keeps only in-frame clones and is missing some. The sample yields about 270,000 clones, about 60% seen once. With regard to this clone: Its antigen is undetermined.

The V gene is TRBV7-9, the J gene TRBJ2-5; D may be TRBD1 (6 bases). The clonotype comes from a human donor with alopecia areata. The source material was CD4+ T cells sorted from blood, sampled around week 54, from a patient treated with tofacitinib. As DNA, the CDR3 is TGTGCCAGCAGCACCCAGAGGGGTCGAGGGGGACAAGAGACCCAGTACTTC. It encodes CASSTQRGRGGQETQYF.